The 11 T cell receptor beta chains reported below all come from one sample, sequenced in a study of cytomegalovirus exposure and HLA in healthy donors (dated by TCRdb to about 2017). Library preparation was by the immunoSEQ multiplex PCR assay. A mixture of 60 forward primers for TCR Vbeta segments and 13 reverse primers for TCR Jbeta segments was used in the multiplex PCR. TCRdb stores this immuneACCESS table with in-frame sequences only. Part of the clones is absent; in the studies checked, under half of the shortfall reflects unresolved V genes, and no reason is known for the rest. This sample has about 110,000 clones in its table, and 77% of those were observed once. 3.5% to 4% of the sample comes from the top ten. Sequences were obtained from PBMCs. All receptors derive from a human donor in good health.

The genes are TRBV7-2 and TRBJ2-1, with 8 bases that match TRBD2. Germline V gene sequence: CDR1 SGHTA, CDR2 FQGNSA. The CDR3 is 15 residues long. V trimming: 5 bases; J trimming: 9 bases; junction bases outside the gene matches: 12. The CDR3 DNA reads TGTGCCAGCAGCATACTAGCGGTCATACCAGGTGAGCAGTTCTTC. Amino acid sequence: CASSILAVIPGEQFF. Looking up the rest from reference TRBV7-2 and TRBJ2-1 gives the full variable domain: GAGVSQSPSNKVTEKGKDVELRCDPISGHTALYWYRQSLGQGLEFLIYFQGNSAPDKSGLPSDRFSAERTGGSVSTLTIQRTQQEDSAVYLCASSILAVIPGEQFFGPGTRLTVL.

The chain combines TRBV6-5 with TRBJ1-2; 8 nucleotides agree with TRBD1. Germline V gene data show CDR1 as MNHEY and CDR2 as SVGAGI. V gave up 6 bases and J gave up 8 bases; unmatched junction bases: 8. The CDR3 spans 13 residues. The CDR3 loop reads CASSRQGLNGYTF. Written as DNA, the CDR3 is TGTGCCAGCAGCCGACAGGGGTTGAACGGCTACACCTTC.

The chain's CDR3 is CSVARGTGQETQYF. CDR3 sequence (DNA): TGCAGCGTTGCGCGCGGGACAGGCCAAGAGACCCAGTACTTC. This chain joins TRBV29-1 and TRBJ2-5; TRBD1 matches at 8 bases. The CDR3 is 14 residues long. V trimming: 4 bases; J trimming: 1 base; junction bases outside the gene matches: 5. The germline V gene encodes CDR1 SQVTM and CDR2 ANQGSEA.

The chain carries TRBV5-1 and TRBJ2-1, with 9 nucleotides matching TRBD1. The germline gives CDR1 SGHRS, CDR2 YFSETQ. V lost 1 base to trimming and J lost 6 bases; unmatched junction nucleotides: 8. This CDR3 spans 16 amino acids. For the CDR3, the DNA is TGCGCCAGCAGCTTGCCGTTTTGGGGACAGGGCAATGAGCAGTTCTTC. This sequence encodes CASSLPFWGQGNEQFF. The complete variable domain, with remaining parts taken from reference TRBV5-1 and TRBJ2-1, reads KAGVTQTPRYLIKTRGQQVTLSCSPISGHRSVSWYQQTPGQGLQFLFEYFSETQRNKGNFPGRFSGRQFSNSRSEMNVSTLELGDSALYLCASSLPFWGQGNEQFFGPGTRLTVL.

The rearrangement links TRBV28 to TRBJ2-3, with TRBD2 matching 7 bases. The CDR3 contains 17 residues. The germline V gene has CDR1 MDHEN and CDR2 SYDVKM. Losses at the gene ends were 3 bases for V and 3 bases for J; bases not matched to a gene: 12. The CDR3, as DNA: TGTGCCAGCAGTTTTCCCCCCTCGGCGGGAGTAACAGATACGCAGTATTTT. Encoded protein: CASSFPPSAGVTDTQYF.

This rearrangement joins TRBV19 to TRBJ1-3, with no clear D. The germline V gene has CDR1 LNHDA and CDR2 SQIVND (reference sequence). V lost 5 bases to trimming and J lost 4 bases, with 12 bases between them. The CDR3 spans 14 residues. This CDR3 is CASSPTEVGNTIYF. Written as DNA, the CDR3 is TGTGCCAGTAGTCCCACGGAGGTGGGAAACACCATATATTTT.

The genes are TRBV7-9 and TRBJ1-6; tentatively, D is TRBD1 (5 bases). CDR1 is SEHNR and CDR2 is FQNEAQ in the germline V gene (reference sequence). This CDR3 is 15 amino acids long. V lost 7 bases, J lost 7 bases, and 17 bases lay in between. The CDR3 loop is CASTPAGVRNSPLHF. Written as DNA, the CDR3 is TGTGCCAGCACCCCGGCGGGGGTTCGCAATTCACCCCTCCACTTT.

The V call is TRBV25-1, the J call TRBJ2-1; possible D gene TRBD2, 5 bases. Trimming took off 3 bases at V and 13 bases at J, with 13 bases between the two ends. In germline, CDR1 is MGHDK, CDR2 SYGVNS. The CDR3 loop spans 12 amino acids. Written as DNA, the CDR3 is TGTGCCAGCAGTGAGTGGGGAGAGGGCCAGTTCTTC. As protein: CASSEWGEGQFF.

V and J are TRBV18 and TRBJ1-1, with TRBD1 as a possible D gene (5 bases). The germline V and J ends were trimmed by 6 bases and 1 base, with 18 bases remaining between them. From germline, CDR1 is KGHSH and CDR2 LQKENI. This CDR3 region has 16 residues. The CDR3 spells CASSPSMWGENTEAFF. The CDR3 bases are TGTGCCAGCTCCCCATCAATGTGGGGGGAGAACACTGAAGCTTTCTTT. Full variable domain (missing parts from reference TRBV18 and TRBJ1-1): NAGVMQNPRHLVRRRGQEARLRCSPMKGHSHVYWYRQLPEEGLKFMVYLQKENIIDESGMPKERFSAEFPKEGPSILRIQQVVRGDSAAYFCASSPSMWGENTEAFFGQGTRLTVV.

In nucleotides, the CDR3 is TGTGCCAGCAGTGTAGCCAGGGGGCGGTCATTTCAGCCCCAGCATTTT. Amino acid sequence: CASSVARGRSFQPQHF. The rearrangement joins TRBV2 to TRBJ1-5; 8 bases are shared with TRBD1. Germline loops: CDR1 SNHLY, CDR2 FYNNEI. CDR3 length: 16 residues. V was pared by 4 bases and J by 6 bases, with 11 bases of the junction left unmatched.

The count of this clone is one. The J gene is TRBJ1-1, the V gene TRBV6-1, with D perhaps matching TRBD1 (6 bases). The germline CDR1 and CDR2 sequences are MNHNS and SASEGT. The CDR3 has 13 residues. Trimming shortened V by 6 bases and J by 1 base, and 9 bases separated the two germline ends. Written as DNA, the CDR3 is TGTGCCAGCAGCGGGACACCGAACACTGAAGCTTTCTTT. This sequence encodes CASSGTPNTEAFF.